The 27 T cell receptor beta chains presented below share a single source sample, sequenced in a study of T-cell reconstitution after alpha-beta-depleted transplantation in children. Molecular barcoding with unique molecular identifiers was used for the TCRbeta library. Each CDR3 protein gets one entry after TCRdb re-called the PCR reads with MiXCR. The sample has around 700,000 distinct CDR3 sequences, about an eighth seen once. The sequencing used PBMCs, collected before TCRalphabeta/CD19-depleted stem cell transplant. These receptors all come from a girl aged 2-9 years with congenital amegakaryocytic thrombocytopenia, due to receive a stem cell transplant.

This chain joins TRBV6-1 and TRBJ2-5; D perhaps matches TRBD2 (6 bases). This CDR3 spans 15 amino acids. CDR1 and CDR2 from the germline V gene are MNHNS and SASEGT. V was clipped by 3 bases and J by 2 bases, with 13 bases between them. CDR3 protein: CASSDLGLVQETQYF. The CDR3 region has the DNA TGTGCCAGCAGTGACTTGGGACTCGTACAAGAGACCCAGTACTTC.

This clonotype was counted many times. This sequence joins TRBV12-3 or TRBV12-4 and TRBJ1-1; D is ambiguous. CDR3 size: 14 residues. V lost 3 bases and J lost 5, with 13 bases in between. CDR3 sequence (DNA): TGTGCCAGCAGTTTGGACGGGAGGCGGACTGAAGCTTTCTTT. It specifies CASSLDGRRTEAFF.

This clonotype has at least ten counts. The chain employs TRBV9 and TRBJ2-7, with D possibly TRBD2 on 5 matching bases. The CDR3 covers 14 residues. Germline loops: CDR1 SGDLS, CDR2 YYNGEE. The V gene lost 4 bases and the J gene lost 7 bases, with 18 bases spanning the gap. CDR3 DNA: TGTGCCAGCAGCCCCACTCCGGGAACAGTTGAGCAGTACTTC. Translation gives CASSPTPGTVEQYF.

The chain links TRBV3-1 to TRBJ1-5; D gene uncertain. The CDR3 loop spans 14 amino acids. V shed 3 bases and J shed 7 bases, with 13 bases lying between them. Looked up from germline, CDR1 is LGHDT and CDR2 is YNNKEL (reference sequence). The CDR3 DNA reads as TGTGCCAGCAGCCAGAGTAGCTACAGACAGCCCCAGCATTTT. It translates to CASSQSSYRQPQHF.

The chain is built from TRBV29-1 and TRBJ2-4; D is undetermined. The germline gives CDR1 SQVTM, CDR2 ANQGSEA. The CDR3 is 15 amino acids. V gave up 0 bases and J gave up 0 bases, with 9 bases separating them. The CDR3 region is CSVEDRKLAKNIQYF. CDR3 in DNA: TGCAGCGTTGAAGACAGGAAGTTAGCCAAAAACATTCAGTACTTC.

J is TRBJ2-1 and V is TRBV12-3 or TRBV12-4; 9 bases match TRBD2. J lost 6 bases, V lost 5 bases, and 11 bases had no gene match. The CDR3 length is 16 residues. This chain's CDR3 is CASSRRLAGDGNEQFF. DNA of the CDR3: TGTGCCAGCAGTCGAAGATTAGCGGGAGACGGCAATGAGCAGTTCTTC.

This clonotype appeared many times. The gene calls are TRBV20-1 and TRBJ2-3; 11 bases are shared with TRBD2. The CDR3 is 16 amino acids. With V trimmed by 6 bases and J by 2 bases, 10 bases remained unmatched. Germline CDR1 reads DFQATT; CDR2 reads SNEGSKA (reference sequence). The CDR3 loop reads CSATGTSGLNTDTQYF. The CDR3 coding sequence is TGCAGTGCAACCGGGACTAGCGGCCTAAACACAGATACGCAGTATTTT.

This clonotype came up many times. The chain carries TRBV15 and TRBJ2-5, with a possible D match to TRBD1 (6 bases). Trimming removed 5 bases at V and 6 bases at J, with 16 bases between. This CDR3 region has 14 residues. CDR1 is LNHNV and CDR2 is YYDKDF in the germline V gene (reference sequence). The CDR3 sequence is CATSPGARGKTQYF. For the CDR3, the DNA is TGTGCCACCAGCCCAGGGGCGAGAGGAAAGACCCAGTACTTC.

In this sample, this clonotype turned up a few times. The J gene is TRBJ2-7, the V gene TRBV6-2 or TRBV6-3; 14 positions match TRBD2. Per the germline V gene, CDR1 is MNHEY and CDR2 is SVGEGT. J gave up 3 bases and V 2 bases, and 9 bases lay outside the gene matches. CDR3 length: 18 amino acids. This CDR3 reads CASSYEHPGTSGSYEQYF. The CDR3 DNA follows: TGTGCCAGCAGTTACGAACACCCCGGGACTAGCGGGAGCTACGAGCAGTACTTC.

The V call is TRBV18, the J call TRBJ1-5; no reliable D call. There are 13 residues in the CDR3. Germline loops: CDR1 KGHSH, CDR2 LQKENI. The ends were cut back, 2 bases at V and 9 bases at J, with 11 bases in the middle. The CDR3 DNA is TGTGCCAGCTCACCATTCTTAGGGCGGCCCCAGCATTTT. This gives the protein CASSPFLGRPQHF.

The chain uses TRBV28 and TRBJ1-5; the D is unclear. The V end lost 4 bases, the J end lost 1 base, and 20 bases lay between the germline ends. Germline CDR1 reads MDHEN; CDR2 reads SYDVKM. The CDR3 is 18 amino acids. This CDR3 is CASSSPLDTQRSNQPQHF. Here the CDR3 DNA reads TGTGCCAGCAGTTCGCCCCTTGATACTCAAAGGAGCAATCAGCCCCAGCATTTT.

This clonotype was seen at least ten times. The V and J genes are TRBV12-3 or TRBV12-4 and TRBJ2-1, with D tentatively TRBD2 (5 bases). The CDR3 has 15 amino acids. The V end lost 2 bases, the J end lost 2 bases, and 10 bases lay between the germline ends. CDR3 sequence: CASSLRGQTYNEQFF. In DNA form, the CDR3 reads TGTGCCAGCAGTTTACGCGGGCAGACCTACAATGAGCAGTTCTTC.

The DNA for the CDR3 is TGCGCCAGCAGCCAAAGACAGGGAGAGCCTGGAAACACCATATATTTT. Translated, it gives CASSQRQGEPGNTIYF. The rearrangement links TRBV4-1 to TRBJ1-3, with 7 bases matching TRBD1. With 2 bases clipped from V and 2 bases from J, the junction kept 6 bases outside the gene matches. CDR1 MGHRA and CDR2 YSYEKL come from the germline V gene. CDR3 size: 16 residues.

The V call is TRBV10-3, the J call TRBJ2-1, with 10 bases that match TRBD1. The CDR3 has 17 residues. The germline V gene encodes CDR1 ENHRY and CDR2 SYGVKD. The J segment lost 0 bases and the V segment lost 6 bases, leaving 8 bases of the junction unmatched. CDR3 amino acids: CAISENRDRGSYNEQFF. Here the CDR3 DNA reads TGTGCCATCAGCGAAAACCGGGACAGGGGCTCCTACAATGAGCAGTTCTTC.

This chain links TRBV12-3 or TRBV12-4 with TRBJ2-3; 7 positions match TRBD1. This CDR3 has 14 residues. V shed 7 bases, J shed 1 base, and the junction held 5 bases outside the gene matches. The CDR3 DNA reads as TGTGCCAGCAAGGGACAGCCGGGCACAGATACGCAGTATTTT. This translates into CASKGQPGTDTQYF.

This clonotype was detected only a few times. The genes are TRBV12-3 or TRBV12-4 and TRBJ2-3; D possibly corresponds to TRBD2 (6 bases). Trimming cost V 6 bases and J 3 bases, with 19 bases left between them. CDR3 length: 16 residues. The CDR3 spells CASRPTPLLATDTQYF. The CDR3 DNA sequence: TGTGCCAGCAGACCAACCCCCCTACTAGCAACAGATACGCAGTATTTT.

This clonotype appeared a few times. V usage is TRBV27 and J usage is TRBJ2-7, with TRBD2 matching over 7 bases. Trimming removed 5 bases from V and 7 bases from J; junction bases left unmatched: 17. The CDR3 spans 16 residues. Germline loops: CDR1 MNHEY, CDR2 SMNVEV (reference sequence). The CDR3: CASSLIIGDYGLEQYF. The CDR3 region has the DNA TGTGCCAGCAGTCTTATAATCGGGGACTATGGGCTTGAGCAGTACTTC.

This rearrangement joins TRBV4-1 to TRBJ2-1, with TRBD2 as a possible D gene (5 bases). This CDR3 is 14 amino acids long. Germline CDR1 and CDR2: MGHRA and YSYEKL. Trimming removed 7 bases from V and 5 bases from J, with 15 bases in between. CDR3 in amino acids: CASTYSRVDNEQFF. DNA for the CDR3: TGCGCCAGCACCTACTCGCGGGTGGACAATGAGCAGTTCTTC.

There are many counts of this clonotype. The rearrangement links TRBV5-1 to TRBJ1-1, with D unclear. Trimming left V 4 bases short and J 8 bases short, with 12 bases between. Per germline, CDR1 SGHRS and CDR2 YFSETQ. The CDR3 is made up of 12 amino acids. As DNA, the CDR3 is TGCGCCAGCAGCCCAACGGCGGGGGAAGCTTTCTTT. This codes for CASSPTAGEAFF.

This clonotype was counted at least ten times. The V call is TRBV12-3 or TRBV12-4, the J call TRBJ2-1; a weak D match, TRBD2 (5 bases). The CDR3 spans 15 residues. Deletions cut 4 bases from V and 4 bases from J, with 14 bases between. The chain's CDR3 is CASSSSGFPYNEQFF. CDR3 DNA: TGTGCCAGCAGTTCCTCGGGATTCCCTTACAATGAGCAGTTCTTC.

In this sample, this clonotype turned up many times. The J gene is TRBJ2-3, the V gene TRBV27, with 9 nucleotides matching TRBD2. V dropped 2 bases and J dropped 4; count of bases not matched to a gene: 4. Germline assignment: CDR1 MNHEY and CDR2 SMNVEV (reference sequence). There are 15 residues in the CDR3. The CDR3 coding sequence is TGTGCCAGCAGTTTAAAAGGCGGGAGGGCAGATACGCAGTATTTT. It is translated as CASSLKGGRADTQYF.

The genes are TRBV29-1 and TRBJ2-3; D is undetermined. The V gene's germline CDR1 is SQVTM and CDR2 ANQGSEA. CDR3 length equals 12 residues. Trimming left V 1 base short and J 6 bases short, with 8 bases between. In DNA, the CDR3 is TGCAGCGTTGAAGGAACCGCGGATACGCAGTATTTT. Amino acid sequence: CSVEGTADTQYF.

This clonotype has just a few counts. CDR3 sequence: CASSDDSSYEQYF. In nucleotides, the CDR3 is TGTGCCAGCAGTGACGACAGCTCCTACGAGCAGTACTTC. This chain uses TRBV12-3 or TRBV12-4 with TRBJ2-7; possibly TRBD1 for D (5 bases). This CDR3 is 13 amino acids long. Trimming took off 5 bases at V and 0 bases at J, with 8 bases between the two ends.

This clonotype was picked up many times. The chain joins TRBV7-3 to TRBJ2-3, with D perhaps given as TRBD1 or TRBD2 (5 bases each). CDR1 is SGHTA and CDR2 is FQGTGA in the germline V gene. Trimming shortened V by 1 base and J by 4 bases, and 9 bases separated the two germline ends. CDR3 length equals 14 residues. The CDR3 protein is CASSLMPGPDTQYF. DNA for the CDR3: TGTGCCAGCAGCTTAATGCCGGGACCAGATACGCAGTATTTT.

In DNA, the CDR3 is TGCGCCAGCAGCTTTGACGGAATCGTGAACACTGAAGCTTTCTTT. Translating gives CASSFDGIVNTEAFF. The gene calls are TRBV5-1 and TRBJ1-1; D is undetermined. CDR1 and CDR2 (germline): SGHRS, YFSETQ. This CDR3 region has 15 residues. Trimming pared 2 bases from V and 0 bases from J, leaving 11 bases between.

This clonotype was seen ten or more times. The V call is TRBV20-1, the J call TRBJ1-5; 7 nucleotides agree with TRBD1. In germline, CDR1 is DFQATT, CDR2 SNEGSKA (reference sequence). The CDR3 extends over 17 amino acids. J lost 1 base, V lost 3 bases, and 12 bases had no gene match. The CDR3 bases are TGCAGTGCTAGTCACAGGGGAGGGTATAGGAGCAATCAGCCCCAGCATTTT. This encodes CSASHRGGYRSNQPQHF.

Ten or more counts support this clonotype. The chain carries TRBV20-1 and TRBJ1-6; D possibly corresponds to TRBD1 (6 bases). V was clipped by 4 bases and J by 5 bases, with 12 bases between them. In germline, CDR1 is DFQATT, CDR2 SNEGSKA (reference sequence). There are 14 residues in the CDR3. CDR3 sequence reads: CSAIRGGDNSPLHF. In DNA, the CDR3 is TGCAGTGCTATCAGGGGAGGCGATAATTCACCCCTCCACTTT.